Reported below is one TCR beta chain. Its antigen is undetermined. This sample is drawn from a study of shared clonotypes between healthy human individuals. About the research overall: A couple of women and three men aged 18 to 49 served as donors. Findings and caveats of the study: A handful of donors shared about 4.5% of their naive CD4 clonotypes.

Healthy HIV-negative adults with no recent acute infections or vaccinations were recruited as donors. Each sample came from a Caucasian adult donor living in Nashville, Tennessee. Only in-frame clones appear in the TCRdb table, and some are missing; sequencing was by immunoSEQ multiplex PCR. The repertoire has roughly 640,000 clones, less than 98% of them found once; the top ten carry 0.045% to 0.07%. This CDR3 spans 15 amino acids. Per the germline V gene, CDR1 is MNHEY and CDR2 is SVGAGI. Trimming stripped 5 bases from V and 1 base from J, with 14 bases between. The TCR was taken from a woman in her twenties or thirties in good health. The sequenced sample consisted of naive CD4+ T cells sorted from blood. Subset here: CD45RA+ positively selected. V gene TRBV6-5 combines with J gene TRBJ1-1, with TRBD1 as a possible D gene (6 bases). The CDR3 DNA reads as TGTGCCAGCAGTACCCCCCGGGGGCCGAACACTGAAGCTTTCTTT. This sequence encodes CASSTPRGPNTEAFF.